This TCR beta chain was retrieved from a study of T cell responses to AZD1222 COVID-19 vaccine. This CDR3 has 14 residues. Germline CDR1 SGDLS, CDR2 YYNGEE. The V end was cut by 0 bases, the J end by 8 bases, with 14 bases between. TCRdb's copy holds only in-frame clones and misses some; the assay was immunoSEQ multiplex PCR. Of around 92,000 clones listed, about 90% are singletons. The V and J genes are TRBV9 and TRBJ1-1, with D tentatively TRBD1 (6 bases). The sample here was peripheral blood, taken on day 0 of AZD1222 vaccination. The receptor was derived from an adult in good health. CDR3 sequence (DNA): TGTGCCAGCAGCGTAGCAGGGGCGGCCTTAGAAGCTTTCTTT. Protein sequence: CASSVAGAALEAFF. Using reference TRBV9 and TRBJ1-1 for the parts outside the CDR3, the full variable domain is DSGVTQTPKHLITATGQRVTLRCSPRSGDLSVYWYQQSLDQGLQFLIQYYNGEERAKGNILERFSAQQFPDLHSELNLSSLELGDSALYFCASSVAGAALEAFFGQGTRLTVV.